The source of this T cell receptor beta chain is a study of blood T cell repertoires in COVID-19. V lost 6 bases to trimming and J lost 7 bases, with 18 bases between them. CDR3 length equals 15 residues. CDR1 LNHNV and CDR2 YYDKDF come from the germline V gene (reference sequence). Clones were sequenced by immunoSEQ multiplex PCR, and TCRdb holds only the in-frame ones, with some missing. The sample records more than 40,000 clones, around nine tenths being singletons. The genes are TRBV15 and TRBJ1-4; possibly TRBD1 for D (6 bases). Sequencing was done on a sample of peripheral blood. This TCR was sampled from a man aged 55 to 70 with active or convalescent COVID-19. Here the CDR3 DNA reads TGTGCCACCAGGGAGACAGCTCAAGGGGGTGAAAAACTGTTTTTT. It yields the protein CATRETAQGGEKLFF.